This TCR beta chain was recorded in a study of T cell repertoires in ileal Crohn's disease. Time point denoted: proximal margin of the surgical specimen (macroscopically non-inflamed). Germline V lookup: CDR1 LNHDA, CDR2 SQIVND (reference sequence). The germline V and J ends were trimmed by 3 bases and 5 bases, with 11 bases remaining between them. This CDR3 contains 14 residues. Clones were read by immunoSEQ multiplex PCR, and TCRdb kept only the in-frame ones, dropping some. In the table there are about 2,000 clones, around 80% of which are singletons. Sequencing used ileal tissue. This sequence was found in an adult with Crohn's disease. This chain links TRBV19 with TRBJ1-5; D not certain. CDR3 bases: TGTGCCAGTAGTATGACACGGAGAGATCAGCCCCAGCATTTT. Translation: CASSMTRRDQPQHF.